This T cell receptor (beta chain) stems from a study of cytomegalovirus exposure and HLA in healthy donors (dated by TCRdb to 2016 to 2017). Study-level background: In an earlier analysis of 450 to 750 of the donors, 276 Gb of sequence data and 95 million to 130 million unique TCR beta sequences from about 179 million T cells were reported. Around 330 gigabases of sequencing data and around 80 million unique TCR sequences made up an early release that covered some 640 HLA-typed donors. Of the roughly 400 genotyped donors, 70% to 90% were placed in the genetic ancestry cluster associated with self-reported Caucasian donors. The study was designed to test whether signatures of past pathogen exposure could be identified by cataloging public T cell receptors. The T cell repertoires of around 670 subjects were profiled by immunosequencing and related to cytomegalovirus serostatus. In addition to the first cohort of hundreds of subjects, a separate validation cohort of some 120 different subjects was used. High-throughput TCR immunosequencing, statistical association of individual TCRs with disease status, and machine learning were combined to predict cytomegalovirus infection status. A later analysis re-examined previously published TCR beta repertoires from 600 to 700 donors and added high-resolution HLA genotyping to investigate patterns of TCR occurrence. Rather than using new phenotypic data, the later analysis identified candidate immune exposures from TCR beta sequences and from how often those sequences occurred across donors. An earlier analysis of 500 to 650 of the donors applied high-throughput TCR beta sequencing to assess whether each TCR beta V gene segment acted as functional or pseudogenic. Donor age, sex, ethnicity and CMV serostatus were compiled together with the repertoire data. In a later genetic analysis, genome-wide SNP genotypes for about three fifths of the roughly 670 donors were used, and that subset was treated as a discovery cohort. All discovery cohort repertoires had been generated using a single sequencing platform. Class I and class II HLA loci were covered by the typing at four-digit resolution. Typing coverage varied by locus: about 620-630 donors for A, B, C, DRB1 and DQB1; around 560 for DQA1; about 600 for DPA1; 450 to 480 for DPB1. Because of strong linkage in the cohort, roughly five DR-DQ haplotypes were treated as single units for association and clustering. On average, 235,054 unique TCR beta nucleotide sequences were sequenced per donor among 398 genotyped donors of the cohort, with roughly 20% of those sequences being non-productive. Broader findings and caveats from the paper: A later analysis found that most CMV-associated TCR beta chains appeared HLA-restricted, with HLA associations seemingly driven largely by CMV exposure. In a later analysis, some 17,000 TCR beta sequences were associated with specific HLA alleles at a false discovery rate of 0.05. In a later analysis, several top co-occurrence clusters were reported to appear linked to parvovirus B19, influenza, CMV and Epstein-Barr virus. While some public TCRs were present in many individuals, most TCR sequences turned up only very rarely across donors. Correlated functional status among segregating V segments might be attributable to linkage disequilibrium, but an unknown experimental factor could not be ruled out. In both the original and validation cohorts, the classifier was reported to diagnose cytomegalovirus status with high specificity and sensitivity. A later analysis found that TCR association rates varied across HLA loci, with DRB1 alleles showing the most associated TCRs and HLA-C alleles the fewest. Some IMGT-functional V segments, including TRBV6-2 and TRBV6-3, could not be told apart with the 87-base-pair reads, so those segments were excluded. According to the authors, the approach could potentially be generalized to other disease states and immunological phenotypes. Broadly in line with IMGT annotations, most TCR beta V segments showed up in productive rearrangements about 87% or about 30% of the time in an earlier analysis of some 590 of the donors. Roughly uniform sequencing depth across donors was assumed in presence/absence analyses, although this assumption may not hold. This cohort had only TCR beta chains sequenced, and the lack of alpha or paired-chain data limited which features could be detected. Compared with the roughly 670-donor mean, donors in an Asian-associated ancestry cluster had fewer N-insertions in productive TCRs, according to a later genetic analysis. A cluster of highly shared sequence variants was judged likely to be a technical artifact of the sequencing pipeline. A few of the identified cytomegalovirus-associated TCR beta chains were confirmed in vitro to be specific for cytomegalovirus antigens. HLA typing was unavailable for some donors at each locus, so association tests used only the typed subset. A further reported finding was that TCR beta sequences accurately predicted the HLA-A and HLA-B alleles for most subjects in the first cohort. When HLA alleles, especially DR and DQ, strongly co-occurred, TCR associations were difficult to assign to individual alleles. In a later analysis, HLA-associated TCR beta chains were found to be more clonally expanded and to have lower generation probabilities than equally common non-associated chains. The study listed 150 to 200 TCR beta chains as associated with cytomegalovirus. Because counts were too low, seventeen rarely observed V segments, including chromosome 9 orphons, were excluded from the earlier analysis of 587 of the donors. A later genetic analysis associated a missense DCLRE1C variant with V-gene and J-gene trimming of TCR beta chains, and an independent cohort replicated the association. The only immune exposure information available for the cohort was CMV serostatus.

Libraries were made using the immunoSEQ multiplex PCR assay. For the multiplex PCR, a mixture combining 60 forward primers for TCR Vbeta segments and 13 reverse primers for TCR Jbeta segments was used. The CDR3 region of rearranged TCR beta genes was amplified from genomic DNA with a multiplex PCR assay. Amplified TCR beta libraries were sequenced as 87-base-pair reads on the Illumina HiSeq System. In the authors' own workflow: In a later analysis, tens of millions of unique TCR beta chains were counted across the approximately 640 repertoires, and roughly 10 million of these chains were shared by at least two donors. Raw reads were error-corrected and collapsed into unique sequences by a nearest-neighbor algorithm in which closely related sequences were merged to remove PCR and sequencing errors. Alignment of CDR3 sequences to IMGT reference sequences was used to assign V, D and J gene segments. Each retained sequence needed at least a six-nucleotide match to both a V gene segment and a J gene segment. Rearrangements were classified as productive when the CDR3 lacked stop codons and remained in frame with V and J, and all other rearrangements were classified as non-productive. CDR3 was defined by IMGT convention, running from the second conserved V-encoded cysteine to the conserved J-encoded phenylalanine. In an earlier analysis of just under 600 of the donors, sequences lacking an unambiguous match to a single V gene segment were excluded. An earlier analysis of fewer than 650 of the donors classified V segments as functional when productive rearrangements were above 56.7% and as segregating when the standard deviation between donors was above 5%. A statistical classification framework was built to diagnose cytomegalovirus status from the catalog of TCR beta chain sequences. V and J gene assignment, in a later analysis, came from comparing TCR nucleotide sequences with IMGT/GENE-DB human TR gene sequences. Using the TCRdist pipeline, a later analysis assigned CDR3 sequences along with most-parsimonious VDJ recombination scenarios. In a later analysis, each TCR beta chain was defined by its CDR3 amino acid sequence together with its V-gene family, and reads without a unique V-gene family were excluded. In a later analysis, around 600 highly shared, low-generation-probability nucleotide sequences were removed to address suspected cross-contamination and a sequencing artifact. In a later analysis, a clonal expansion index was calculated for each public chain from normalized within-repertoire ranks of inferred template counts. A later analysis computed generation probabilities with a VDJ recombination model fitted to out-of-frame rearrangements, and checked the results against IGoR. In a later analysis, TCR-TCR, TCR-HLA and TCR-CMV co-occurrence was scored with hypergeometric tests, and a repertoire-size bias correction was applied to TCR pairs. In a later analysis, false discovery rates were estimated by permuting HLA or CMV assignments 20 times. In a later analysis, co-occurring TCRs were grouped using DBSCAN, and TCRdist sequence similarity was added for clustering within HLA-allele-positive subsets. Repertoires with fewer than 30,000 or more than 120,000 public chains, plus five repertoires with anomalous nucleotide sharing, were excluded from co-occurrence clustering. Not all clones reach the TCRdb copy of this immuneACCESS table, which keeps in-frame sequences only. Checked studies attribute under half of the gap to unresolved V genes and leave the rest unexplained. The D gene and trimming were derived from the DNA, and the V and J assignments and clone size from that table. The sample table on file contains 41,000 or so clones. The ten largest clones add up to 5% to 8% of the sample.

Comment on this clone: Its antigen is still unknown.

Measured from the cysteine to the phenylalanine, the CDR3 is 15 residues long. The sequence is cut down to CDR3 DNA, 45 bases in frame from base 1. CDR1 and CDR2 are drawn from the germline V gene: SNHLY, FYNNEI. The cohort consisted of 600 to 700 healthy bone marrow donors. Cohort members were all nominally healthy when sampled, although unrecorded immune exposures were likely present. The donor was CMV seronegative and was included in the group of 352 seronegative cohort members. Each donor provided a peripheral blood sample, and peripheral blood mononuclear cells were used for TCR beta sequencing. The Qiagen DNeasy Blood Extraction Kit was used to extract genomic DNA from the blood cell samples.

The clonotype comes from a man between 25 and 39 years old in good health and CMV-seronegative. The chain is assembled from TRBV2 and TRBJ2-3; the D gene is perhaps TRBD2, on 5 matching bases. Sequenced sample: PBMCs. For the CDR3, the sequence is CAAERLIPSTDTQYF. The DNA sequence is as follows: TGTGCGGCCGAGCGGCTAATACCTAGCACAGATACGCAGTATTTT.